This record covers a single TCR beta chain. Its antigen is still unknown. These data are taken from a study of vaccination effects on CD4 cells after COVID-19. The data were produced by immunoSEQ multiplex PCR, yet TCRdb's version contains in-frame clones alone and is incomplete. The data contain roughly 27,000 clones, about three quarters of them singletons. Antigen-specific CD4+ T cell clonotypes were called by their expansion after viral peptide-pool culture in ViraFEST. Once cultured for under 11 days, the cells underwent separation to obtain CD4+ T cells. A PCR test confirmed that the person had SARS-CoV-2 infection between March and December 2020. Half-medium exchanges with IL-2 medium took place on days 3 and 7. This CDR3 has 14 residues. Germline V gives CDR1 LNHDA, CDR2 SQIVND (reference sequence). Germline trimming cut 9 bases from V and 9 bases from J; bases unmatched to any gene: 8.

This TCR was recovered from a human donor who had a prior SARS-CoV-2 infection. This chain links TRBV19 with TRBJ2-1; TRBD2 agrees at 13 bases. Specimen: CD4+ T cells from PBMCs cultured with SARS-CoV-2 spike peptides, collected before COVID-19 vaccination. CDR3 in DNA: TGTGCCAGCAGAGGGACTAGCGGGAAGGGTGAGCAGTTCTTC. As protein: CASRGTSGKGEQFF.